The 24 T cell receptor beta chains below come from one sample, sequenced in a study of blood T cell repertoires in COVID-19. Using immunoSEQ multiplex PCR, the repertoire was profiled, and TCRdb retains in-frame clones only, with some absent. The sample lists over 200,000 clones; approximately 84% were seen once. Sequenced input: peripheral blood. These receptors all stem from a middle-aged man with active or convalescent COVID-19.

V usage is TRBV7-2 and J usage is TRBJ2-7, with D maybe TRBD1 (7 bases). This CDR3 is built from 15 residues. Between the trimmed V and J ends, which lost 3 bases and 2 bases, there was a span of 14 bases. CDR1 is SGHTA and CDR2 is FQGNSA in the germline V gene. The CDR3 bases are TGTGCCAGCAGCTTGGGGTCAGGGGGGCCCTACGAGCAGTACTTC. It is translated as CASSLGSGGPYEQYF. Looking up the rest from reference TRBV7-2 and TRBJ2-7 gives the full variable domain: GAGVSQSPSNKVTEKGKDVELRCDPISGHTALYWYRQSLGQGLEFLIYFQGNSAPDKSGLPSDRFSAERTGGSVSTLTIQRTQQEDSAVYLCASSLGSGGPYEQYFGPGTRLTVT.

The chain recombines TRBV25-1 with TRBJ1-4; 7 nucleotides line up with TRBD1. Trimming cost V 2 bases and J 12 bases; bases outside gene matches: 12. The CDR3 extends over 15 amino acids. CDR1 is MGHDK and CDR2 is SYGVNS in the germline V gene. The CDR3 protein is CASSENRQGSGELFF. In DNA, the CDR3 is TGTGCCAGCAGTGAAAATCGACAGGGTTCTGGGGAACTGTTTTTT.

The chain carries TRBV7-9 and TRBJ2-2, with a weak D call TRBD1 (6 bases). This CDR3 comprises 16 residues. Looked up from germline, CDR1 is SEHNR and CDR2 is FQNEAQ (reference sequence). V dropped 4 bases and J dropped 4 bases, with 16 bases sitting between them. The CDR3 DNA is TGTGCCAGCAGCTCAGAGAGGGGGTTCTCCACCGGGGAGCTGTTTTTT. Its translation: CASSSERGFSTGELFF.

This chain uses TRBV6-5 with TRBJ1-1; TRBD1 matches at 7 bases. This CDR3 contains 14 residues. Germline V gene lookup returns CDR1 MNHEY and CDR2 SVGAGI. The junction had 5 bases not matched to a gene; V was cut back by 6 bases and J by 1 base. In nucleotides, the CDR3 is TGTGCCAGCAGGACCAGACAGGGGAACACTGAAGCTTTCTTT. Amino acids: CASRTRQGNTEAFF.

V is TRBV9 and J is TRBJ1-6, with D tentatively TRBD1 (5 bases). Germline-derived CDR1 and CDR2 are SGDLS and YYNGEE. The germline V and J ends were trimmed by 2 bases and 1 base, with 7 bases remaining between them. The length of the CDR3 is 15 residues. DNA for the CDR3: TGTGCCAGCAGCGTTCAGGGTTCCTATAATTCACCCCTCCACTTT. This translates into CASSVQGSYNSPLHF.

J is TRBJ2-3 and V is TRBV4-1, with TRBD2 as a possible D gene (5 bases). Trimming shortened V by 4 bases and J by 6 bases, and 11 bases separated the two germline ends. This CDR3 comprises 13 residues. Per the germline V gene, CDR1 is MGHRA and CDR2 is YSYEKL. The CDR3 bases are TGCGCCAGCAGCCTTGAGGGCGCGGATACGCAGTATTTT. Translated, it gives CASSLEGADTQYF.

In DNA, the CDR3 is TGTGCCAGCAGCGTAGGAGCAGGCTCCTACGAGCAGTACTTC. The encoded protein is CASSVGAGSYEQYF. The chain joins TRBV9 to TRBJ2-7, with D hard to call. Germline V CDR1 and CDR2: SGDLS, YYNGEE. The ends were cut back, 0 bases at V and 0 bases at J, with 7 bases in the middle. CDR3 length: 14 amino acids. Using reference TRBV9 and TRBJ2-7 for the parts outside the CDR3, the full variable domain is DSGVTQTPKHLITATGQRVTLRCSPRSGDLSVYWYQQSLDQGLQFLIQYYNGEERAKGNILERFSAQQFPDLHSELNLSSLELGDSALYFCASSVGAGSYEQYFGPGTRLTVT.

The J gene is TRBJ1-2, the V gene TRBV25-1; 9 nucleotides line up with TRBD1. The V and J ends lost 2 bases and 4 bases, in that order; junction bases with no gene match: 2. This CDR3 is built from 14 residues. Per the germline V gene, CDR1 is MGHDK and CDR2 is SYGVNS. The CDR3 is CASSEGQGTYGYTF. The CDR3 region has the DNA TGTGCCAGCAGTGAAGGACAGGGGACCTATGGCTACACCTTC.

The chain combines TRBV9 with TRBJ1-5; possible D gene TRBD1, 6 bases. The CDR3 consists of 17 residues. CDR1 and CDR2 (germline): SGDLS, YYNGEE. V was shortened by 3 bases and J by 3 bases, with 19 bases between the two germline ends. The CDR3 sequence is CASSAGTGRAFNQPQHF. CDR3 nucleotide sequence: TGTGCCAGCAGCGCCGGAACAGGGAGGGCCTTCAATCAGCCCCAGCATTTT.

The chain is built from TRBV9 and TRBJ2-1; 12 bases match TRBD2. Trimming cost V 7 bases and J 6 bases; bases outside gene matches: 5. The CDR3 runs to 14 residues. Germline-derived CDR1 and CDR2 are SGDLS and YYNGEE. In DNA form, the CDR3 reads TGTGCCAGCGCCACTAGCGGGGGGCCCAATGAGCAGTTCTTC. Protein: CASATSGGPNEQFF.

The chain has TRBV6-5 and TRBJ1-5, with 7 nucleotides matching TRBD1. Germline lookup yields CDR1 MNHEY and CDR2 SVGAGI. Germline trimming cut 5 bases from V and 0 bases from J; bases unmatched to any gene: 4. This CDR3 is built from 15 residues. As DNA, the CDR3 is TGTGCCAGCAGTCGAGGGACAGTTAGCAATCAGCCCCAGCATTTT. Translating it yields CASSRGTVSNQPQHF.

V and J are TRBV5-1 and TRBJ1-2; D not resolved. CDR3 length: 15 residues. Germline CDR1 is SGHRS and CDR2 is YFSETQ. The V end was cut by 4 bases, the J end by 4 bases, with 17 bases between. CDR3 sequence reads: CASSPWVSETYGYTF. The CDR3 DNA is TGCGCCAGCAGCCCCTGGGTCAGCGAAACCTATGGCTACACCTTC.

To note about this clone: The sample holds other DNA sequences that translate to the same CDR3. The chain uses TRBV6-4 and TRBJ1-6; 7 nucleotides match TRBD1. In germline, CDR1 is MRHNA, CDR2 SNTAGT. V trimming: 6 bases; J trimming: 6 bases; junction bases outside the gene matches: 2. The CDR3 sequence is 13 residues long. CDR3 sequence reads: CASSPGGNSPLHF. The CDR3 coding sequence is TGTGCCAGCAGCCCAGGGGGTAATTCACCCCTCCACTTT.

The gene calls are TRBV11-2 and TRBJ1-6; 9 positions agree with TRBD1. V dropped 5 bases and J dropped 7; count of bases not matched to a gene: 12. Looked up from germline, CDR1 is SGHAT and CDR2 is FQNNGV. This CDR3 has 17 amino acids. The CDR3 DNA is TGTGCCAGCAGCCGTCCCCTAGGGGGACAGGGCAATTCACCCCTCCACTTT. Encoded protein: CASSRPLGGQGNSPLHF.

This clone was seen a few times. The chain is built from TRBV13 and TRBJ1-3; the D gene is possibly TRBD1 (5 bases). Trimming took 5 bases from V and 2 from J, leaving 13 bases between them. The CDR3 extends over 15 amino acids. Germline V gives CDR1 PRHDT, CDR2 FYEKMQ (reference sequence). The CDR3 nucleotides are TGTGCCAGCAGCCCATCCGGGACTGCTGGAAACACCATATATTTT. Amino acid sequence: CASSPSGTAGNTIYF.

This clone was detected a few times. J is TRBJ1-6 and V is TRBV7-3; D possibly corresponds to TRBD1 (5 bases). This CDR3 comprises 13 residues. V was shortened by 2 bases and J by 7 bases, with 6 bases between the two germline ends. CDR1 and CDR2 from the germline V gene are SGHTA and FQGTGA. The DNA for the CDR3 is TGTGCCAGCAGCTTACAGGGAAATTCACCCCTCCACTTT. Translated, it gives CASSLQGNSPLHF.

The chain links TRBV27 to TRBJ1-2, with 9 positions matching TRBD1. This CDR3 region has 16 residues. Germline V gives CDR1 MNHEY, CDR2 SMNVEV (reference sequence). Losses at the gene ends were 3 bases for V and 2 bases for J; bases not matched to a gene: 7. The CDR3, as DNA: TGTGCCAGCAGTTTGGGACAGGGAGAAAGGAACTATGGCTACACCTTC. This translates into CASSLGQGERNYGYTF.

The chain is built from TRBV18 and TRBJ1-2, with a weak D call TRBD1 (5 bases). The CDR3 has 15 residues. From germline, CDR1 is KGHSH and CDR2 LQKENI. The V end lost 3 bases, the J end lost 2 bases, and 13 bases lay between the germline ends. CDR3 region: CASSPSGDANYGYTF. As DNA, the CDR3 is TGTGCCAGCTCACCTTCGGGGGACGCCAACTATGGCTACACCTTC.

The V and J genes are TRBV10-3 and TRBJ2-4; no definite D call. V shed 2 bases and J shed 0 bases, with 8 bases lying between them. The CDR3 contains 15 residues. In germline, CDR1 is ENHRY, CDR2 SYGVKD. This CDR3 reads CAISETALAKNIQYF. The CDR3 nucleotides read TGTGCCATCAGTGAGACAGCCCTAGCCAAAAACATTCAGTACTTC.

The genes are TRBV6-5 and TRBJ1-2, with no clear D. V was cut by 6 bases and J by 3 bases, with 14 bases left in between. This CDR3 region has 14 residues. Germline V CDR1 and CDR2: MNHEY, SVGAGI. CDR3 amino acids: CASSTPTEDYGYTF. As DNA, the CDR3 is TGTGCCAGCAGCACCCCTACAGAAGACTATGGCTACACCTTC.

V gene TRBV3-1 (or the pseudogene TRBV3-2) combines with J gene TRBJ2-5, with D perhaps TRBD1 (6 bases). The CDR3 length is 15 residues. V lost 2 bases to trimming and J lost 2 bases, with 12 bases between them. Germline CDR1 LGHDT, CDR2 YNNKEL (reference sequence). The CDR3: CASSQSGDKQETQYF. DNA for the CDR3: TGTGCCAGCAGCCAAAGTGGGGACAAACAAGAGACCCAGTACTTC.

In its sample, this clone was seen a few times. The chain employs TRBV4-3 and TRBJ1-2; TRBD1 might be the D (6 bases). The CDR3 spans 15 residues. The V gene lost 2 bases and the J gene lost 4 bases, with 14 bases spanning the gap. Germline CDR1 reads LGHNA; CDR2 reads YSLEER. The CDR3 spells CASSQQRGAAYGYTF. CDR3 in DNA: TGCGCCAGCAGCCAACAACGGGGGGCAGCCTATGGCTACACCTTC.

The chain is built from TRBV21-1 and TRBJ1-1; the table's D gene call, TRBD1, was not cross checked with the DNA. TRBV21-1 has pseudogene status. The CDR3 extends over 19 amino acids. This chain's CDR3 is CASSRRYRMIGIVATEAFF. CDR3 bases: TGTGCCAGCAGCAGACGTTACAGGATGATTGGGATCGTGGCCACTGAAGCTTTCTTT.

The chain recombines TRBV11-1 with TRBJ2-7; maybe TRBD2 (6 bases). The CDR3 contains 15 residues. CDR1 and CDR2 from the germline V gene are SGHAT and FQDESV (reference sequence). V was clipped by 2 bases and J by 6 bases, with 17 bases between them. CDR3: CASSLRRAIRGEQYF. CDR3 in DNA: TGTGCCAGCAGCTTAAGGAGGGCCATACGTGGCGAGCAGTACTTC.